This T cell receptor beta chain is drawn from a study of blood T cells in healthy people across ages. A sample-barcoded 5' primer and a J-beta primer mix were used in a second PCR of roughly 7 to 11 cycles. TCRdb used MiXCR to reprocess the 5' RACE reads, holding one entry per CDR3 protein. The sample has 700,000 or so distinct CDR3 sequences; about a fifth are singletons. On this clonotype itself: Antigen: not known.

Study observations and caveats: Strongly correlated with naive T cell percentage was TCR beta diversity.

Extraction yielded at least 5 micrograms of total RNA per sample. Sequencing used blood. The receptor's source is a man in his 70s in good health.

CDR3: CASSLNGQGSVGEKLFF. CDR3 DNA sequence: TGTGCCAGCAGCTTGAACGGACAGGGCTCGGTTGGTGAAAAACTGTTTTTT. The chain couples TRBV5-5 to TRBJ1-4; 8 bases are a match to TRBD1. CDR1 SGHKS and CDR2 YYEKEE come from the germline V gene (reference sequence). V lost 1 base and J lost 7; bases outside the gene matches: 12. CDR3 length: 17 amino acids.